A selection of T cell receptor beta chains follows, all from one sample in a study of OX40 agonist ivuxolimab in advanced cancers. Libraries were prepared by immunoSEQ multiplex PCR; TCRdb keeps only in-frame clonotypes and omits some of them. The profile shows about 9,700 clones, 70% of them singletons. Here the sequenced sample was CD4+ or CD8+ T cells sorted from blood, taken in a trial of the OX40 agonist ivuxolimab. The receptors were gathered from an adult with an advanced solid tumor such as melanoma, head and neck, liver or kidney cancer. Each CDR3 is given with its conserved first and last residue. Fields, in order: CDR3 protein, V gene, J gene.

CDR3: CASSFGTAFSYEQYF; V: TRBV28; J: TRBJ2-7
CDR3: CASSQEGSSVRSWDEQFF; V: TRBV4-3; J: TRBJ2-1
CDR3: CASEPERAKNIQYF; V: TRBV5-1; J: TRBJ2-4
CDR3: CASSLSPVGNTIYF; V: TRBV5-8; J: TRBJ1-3
CDR3: CASSIPPNNEQFF; V: TRBV27; J: TRBJ2-1
CDR3: CASSEVGDYGYTF; V: TRBV10-1; J: TRBJ1-2
CDR3: CASSLRQFMNTEAFF; V: TRBV7-3; J: TRBJ1-1
CDR3: CASSSQAGGVTDTQYF; V: TRBV5-1; J: TRBJ2-3
CDR3: CASSIRDSSSYEQYF; V: TRBV11-3; J: TRBJ2-7
CDR3: CASSRLATNEKLFF; V: TRBV4-3; J: TRBJ1-4
CDR3: CASSIGTASPLHF; V: TRBV19; J: TRBJ1-6
CDR3: CASSLGGRETQYF; V: TRBV18; J: TRBJ2-5
CDR3: CASSETGTDSYEQYF; V: TRBV9; J: TRBJ2-7
CDR3: CASSFGRGTEAFF; V: TRBV7-8; J: TRBJ1-1
CDR3: CASSLGGGGQPQHF; V: TRBV5-6; J: TRBJ1-5
CDR3: CASSTRGGAQETQYF; V: TRBV11-3; J: TRBJ2-5
CDR3: CASRGTGTEYNYGYTF; V: TRBV27; J: TRBJ1-2
CDR3: CASEQGSRTGELFF; V: TRBV19; J: TRBJ2-2
CDR3: CASSQDRGDYYEQYF; V: TRBV4-3; J: TRBJ2-7
CDR3: CASSLSKGLAVQETQYF; V: TRBV27; J: TRBJ2-5
CDR3: CASSQLTKGNYGYTF; V: TRBV4-1; J: TRBJ1-2
CDR3: CASRRRETQYF; V: TRBV7-9; J: TRBJ2-5
CDR3: CASSSRGGDTEAFF; V: TRBV19; J: TRBJ1-1
CDR3: CSVGTESYNEQFF; V: TRBV29-1; J: TRBJ2-1
CDR3: CASSLDLRSPGDPNYGYTF; V: TRBV11-2; J: TRBJ1-2
CDR3: CASSYGNNQPQHF; V: TRBV19; J: TRBJ1-5
CDR3: CASSLDSGRRNEQFF; V: TRBV7-9; J: TRBJ2-1
CDR3: CASTSTGTGKQPQHF; V: TRBV6-1; J: TRBJ1-5